Listed below are T cell receptor beta chains from one sample, sequenced in a study of T cell responses to AZD1222 COVID-19 vaccine. Only in-frame clones appear in the TCRdb table, and some are missing; sequencing was by immunoSEQ multiplex PCR. This table has about 180,000 clones, around 88% appearing once. The material sequenced was peripheral blood, taken on day 0 of AZD1222 vaccination. These receptors originate from an adult in good health. CDR3s leave out the opening cysteine and the closing phenylalanine or tryptophan.

j_gene,v_gene,CDR3aa
TRBJ2-7,TRBV12-3/TRBV12-4,ASSLVQGFEQY
TRBJ2-2,TRBV29-1,SGQLGGELF
TRBJ1-2,TRBV19,ASSIRQEASGYT
TRBJ1-1,TRBV6-5,ASTEVGGTEAF
TRBJ1-1,TRBV28,ASSLLMGNTEAF
TRBJ2-1,TRBV19,ASSWRELFNEQF
TRBJ1-2,TRBV6-5,ASSYPGTDYGYT
TRBJ1-6,TRBV9,ASSVGNRGNNSPLH
TRBJ1-2,TRBV3-1/TRBV3-2,ASSPTGPYGYT
TRBJ2-1,TRBV28,ASSFIGQGYNEQF
TRBJ1-1,TRBV5-1,ASSSGGAVNTEAF
TRBJ1-5,TRBV5-6,ASSPAGAFQPQH
TRBJ1-1,TRBV5-1,ASSLLEGRNTEAF
TRBJ1-2,TRBV6-5,ASRRGTGSYGYT
TRBJ2-1,TRBV10-1,ASGRGQGFNEQF
TRBJ1-1,TRBV7-6,ASSLEGQQNTEAF
TRBJ2-3,TRBV24-1,ATRPPWTAGRGGADTQY
TRBJ2-3,TRBV5-4,ASSPRTSGGAGTDTQY
TRBJ1-5,TRBV6-6,ASSYDTFYQPQH
TRBJ1-5,TRBV12-3/TRBV12-4,ASSFGQPQH
TRBJ2-7,TRBV3-1/TRBV3-2,ASSQGGLLGEQY
TRBJ1-6,TRBV27,ASSARDRADGPLH
TRBJ1-2,TRBV6-4,ASYDKGYGYT
TRBJ1-2,TRBV5-5,ASSLSSGPYGYT
TRBJ2-2,TRBV4-3,ASSQDSPTRTLGFAGELF
TRBJ1-1,TRBV4-2,ASSPTPRLNTEAF
TRBJ2-3,TRBV20-1,SASGGLVADTQY
TRBJ1-3,TRBV3-1/TRBV3-2,ASSPDRVGGNTIY
TRBJ1-1,TRBV10-3,AAWAGDRFEAF
TRBJ1-2,TRBV28,ATMDGLNYGYT
TRBJ1-2,TRBV4-1,ASSQEQGAYYGYT
TRBJ2-2,TRBV6-6,ASSPTGKGATGELF
TRBJ2-1,TRBV5-1,ASSPDNYNEQF
TRBJ2-5,TRBV6-2/TRBV6-3,ASSYWAGEHQETQY
TRBJ1-2,TRBV28,ASRPSGGAYYGYT
TRBJ2-6,TRBV4-3,ASSRDRGSSGANVLT
TRBJ1-1,TRBV7-9,ASCQTYPEAF
TRBJ2-2,TRBV2,ASGPVKGTGELF
TRBJ1-2,TRBV6-5,ASGSATTPSYGYT
TRBJ1-5,TRBV30,AWSVGTRQPQH
TRBJ2-3,TRBV5-4,ASSLLGSGVGADTQY
TRBJ2-3,TRBV9,ASSVGGTDTQY
TRBJ1-3,TRBV3-1/TRBV3-2,ASSLSTGSSGNTIY
TRBJ2-7,TRBV7-8,ASSNSGKDEQY
TRBJ2-5,TRBV7-2,ASSDNRWEKTQY